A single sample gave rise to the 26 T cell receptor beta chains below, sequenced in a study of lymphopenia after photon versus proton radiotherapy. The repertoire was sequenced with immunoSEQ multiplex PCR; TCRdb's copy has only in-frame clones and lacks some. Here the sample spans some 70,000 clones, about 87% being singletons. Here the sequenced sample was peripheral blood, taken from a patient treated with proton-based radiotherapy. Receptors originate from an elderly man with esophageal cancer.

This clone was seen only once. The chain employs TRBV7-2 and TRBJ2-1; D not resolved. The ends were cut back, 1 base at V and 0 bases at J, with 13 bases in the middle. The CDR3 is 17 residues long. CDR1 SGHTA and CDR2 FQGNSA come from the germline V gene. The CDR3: CASSLGWVGRSYNEQFF. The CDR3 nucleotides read TGTGCCAGCAGCTTAGGGTGGGTCGGCCGCTCCTACAATGAGCAGTTCTTC. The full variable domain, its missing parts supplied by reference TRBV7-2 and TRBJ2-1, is GAGVSQSPSNKVTEKGKDVELRCDPISGHTALYWYRQSLGQGLEFLIYFQGNSAPDKSGLPSDRFSAERTGGSVSTLTIQRTQQEDSAVYLCASSLGWVGRSYNEQFFGPGTRLTVL.

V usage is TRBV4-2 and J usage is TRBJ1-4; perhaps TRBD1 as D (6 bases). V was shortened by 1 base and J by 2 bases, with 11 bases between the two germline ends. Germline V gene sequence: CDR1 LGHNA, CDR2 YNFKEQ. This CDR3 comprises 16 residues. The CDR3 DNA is TGTGCCAGCAGCCAAGCCGGGACAAACACTAATGAAAAACTGTTTTTT. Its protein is CASSQAGTNTNEKLFF.

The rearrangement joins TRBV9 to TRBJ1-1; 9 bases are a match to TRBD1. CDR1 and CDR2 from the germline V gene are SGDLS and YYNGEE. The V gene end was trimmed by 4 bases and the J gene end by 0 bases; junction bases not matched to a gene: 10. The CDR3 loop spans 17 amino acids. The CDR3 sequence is CASSTIRTGAVNTEAFF. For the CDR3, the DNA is TGTGCCAGCAGCACCATCCGGACAGGGGCCGTGAACACTGAAGCTTTCTTT.

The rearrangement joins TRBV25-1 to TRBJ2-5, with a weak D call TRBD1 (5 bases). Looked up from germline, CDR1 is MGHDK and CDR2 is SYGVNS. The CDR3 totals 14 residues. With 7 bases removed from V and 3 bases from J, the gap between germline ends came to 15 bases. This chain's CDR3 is CASTSAGWKETQYF. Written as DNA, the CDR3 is TGTGCCAGCACATCGGCAGGGTGGAAAGAGACCCAGTACTTC.

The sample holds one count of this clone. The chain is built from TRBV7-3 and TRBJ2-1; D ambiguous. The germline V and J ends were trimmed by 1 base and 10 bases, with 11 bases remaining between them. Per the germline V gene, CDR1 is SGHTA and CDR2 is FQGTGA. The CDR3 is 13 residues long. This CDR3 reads CASSLISGAEQFF. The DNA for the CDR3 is TGTGCCAGCAGCTTAATATCTGGTGCCGAGCAGTTCTTC.

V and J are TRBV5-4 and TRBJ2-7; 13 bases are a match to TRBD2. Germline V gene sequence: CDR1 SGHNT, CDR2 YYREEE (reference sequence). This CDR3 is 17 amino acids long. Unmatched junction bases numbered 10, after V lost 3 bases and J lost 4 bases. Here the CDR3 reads CASSWGLGTSGVYEQYF. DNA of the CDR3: TGTGCCAGCAGCTGGGGTCTCGGGACTAGCGGGGTGTACGAGCAGTACTTC.

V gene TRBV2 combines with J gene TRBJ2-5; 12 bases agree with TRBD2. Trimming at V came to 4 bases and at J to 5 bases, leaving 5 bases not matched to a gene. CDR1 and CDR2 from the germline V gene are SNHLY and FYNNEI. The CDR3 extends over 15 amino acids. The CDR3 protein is CASSGPSGRAETQYF. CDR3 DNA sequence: TGTGCCAGCAGTGGGCCTAGCGGGAGGGCGGAGACCCAGTACTTC.

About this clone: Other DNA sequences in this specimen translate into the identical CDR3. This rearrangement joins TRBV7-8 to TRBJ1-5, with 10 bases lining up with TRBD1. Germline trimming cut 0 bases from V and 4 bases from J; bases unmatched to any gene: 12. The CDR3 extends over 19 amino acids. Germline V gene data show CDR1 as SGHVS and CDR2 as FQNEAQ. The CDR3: CASSLARLRQGAENQPQHF. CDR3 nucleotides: TGTGCCAGCAGCTTAGCCCGCTTGAGACAGGGGGCGGAGAATCAGCCCCAGCATTTT.

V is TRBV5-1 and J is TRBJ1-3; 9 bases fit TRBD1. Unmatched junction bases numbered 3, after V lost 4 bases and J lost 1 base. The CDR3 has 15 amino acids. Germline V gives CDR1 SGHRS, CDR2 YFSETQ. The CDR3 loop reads CASSRGQGSGNTIYF. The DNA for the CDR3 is TGCGCCAGCAGCCGAGGACAGGGGTCTGGAAACACCATATATTTT.

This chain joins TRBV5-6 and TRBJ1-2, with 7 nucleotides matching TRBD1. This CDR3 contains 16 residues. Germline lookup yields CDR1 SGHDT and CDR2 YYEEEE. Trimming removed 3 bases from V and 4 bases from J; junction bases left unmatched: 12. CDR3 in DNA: TGTGCCAGCAGCTCAGAGACAGGGACCATCTTCTATGGCTACACCTTC. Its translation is CASSSETGTIFYGYTF.

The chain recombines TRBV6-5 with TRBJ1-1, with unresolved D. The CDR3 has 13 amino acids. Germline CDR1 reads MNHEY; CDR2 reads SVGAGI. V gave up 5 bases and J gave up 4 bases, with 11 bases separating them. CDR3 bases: TGTGCCAGCAGTCCGAACCGGGGCACTGAAGCTTTCTTT. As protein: CASSPNRGTEAFF.

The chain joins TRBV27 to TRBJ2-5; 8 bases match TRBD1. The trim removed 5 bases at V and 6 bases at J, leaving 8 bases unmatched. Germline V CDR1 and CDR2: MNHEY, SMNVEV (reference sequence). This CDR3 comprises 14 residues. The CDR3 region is CASSLDRAGKTQYF. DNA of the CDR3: TGTGCCAGCAGTCTGGACAGGGCAGGGAAGACCCAGTACTTC.

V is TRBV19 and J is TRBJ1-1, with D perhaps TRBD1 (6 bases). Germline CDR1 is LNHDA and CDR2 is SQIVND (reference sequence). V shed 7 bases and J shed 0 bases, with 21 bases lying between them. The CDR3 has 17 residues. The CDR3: CASTDQGIGGLNTEAFF. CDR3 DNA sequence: TGTGCCAGTACCGACCAGGGGATCGGGGGTTTGAACACTGAAGCTTTCTTT.

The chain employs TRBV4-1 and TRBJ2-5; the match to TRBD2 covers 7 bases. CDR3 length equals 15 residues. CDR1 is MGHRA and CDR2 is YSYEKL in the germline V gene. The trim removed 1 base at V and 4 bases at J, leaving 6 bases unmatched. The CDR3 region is CASSQASGGGETQYF. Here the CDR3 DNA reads TGCGCCAGCAGCCAAGCTTCGGGGGGAGGAGAGACCCAGTACTTC.

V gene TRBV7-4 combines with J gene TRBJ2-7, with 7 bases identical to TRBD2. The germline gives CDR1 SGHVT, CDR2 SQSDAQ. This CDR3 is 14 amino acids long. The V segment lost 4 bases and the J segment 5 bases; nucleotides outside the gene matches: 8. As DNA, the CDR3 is TGTGCCAGCAGCTGGCGCCCAGGGAGGGACGAGCAGTACTTC. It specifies CASSWRPGRDEQYF.

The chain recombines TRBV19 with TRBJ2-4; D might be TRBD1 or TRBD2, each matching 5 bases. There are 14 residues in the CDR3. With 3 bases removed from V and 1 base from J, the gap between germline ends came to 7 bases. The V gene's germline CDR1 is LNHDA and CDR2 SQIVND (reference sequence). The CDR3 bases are TGTGCCAGTAGTATGTGGGGGGCCAAAAACATTCAGTACTTC. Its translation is CASSMWGAKNIQYF.

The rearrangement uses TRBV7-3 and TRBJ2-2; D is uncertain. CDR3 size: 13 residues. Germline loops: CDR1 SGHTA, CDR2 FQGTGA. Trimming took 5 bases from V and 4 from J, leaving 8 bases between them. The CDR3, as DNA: TGTGCCAGCAGCCCTGTCCTCACCGGGGAGCTGTTTTTT. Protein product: CASSPVLTGELFF. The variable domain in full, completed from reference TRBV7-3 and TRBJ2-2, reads GAGVSQTPSNKVTEKGKYVELRCDPISGHTALYWYRQSLGQGPEFLIYFQGTGAADDSGLPNDRFFAVRPEGSVSTLKIQRTERGDSAVYLCASSPVLTGELFFGEGSRLTVL.

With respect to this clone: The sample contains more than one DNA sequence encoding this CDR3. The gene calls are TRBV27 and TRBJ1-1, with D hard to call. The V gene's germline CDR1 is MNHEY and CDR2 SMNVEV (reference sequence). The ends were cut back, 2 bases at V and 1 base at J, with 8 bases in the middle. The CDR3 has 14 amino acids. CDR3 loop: CASSLLGGNTEAFF. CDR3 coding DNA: TGTGCCAGCAGTTTACTAGGAGGGAACACTGAAGCTTTCTTT.

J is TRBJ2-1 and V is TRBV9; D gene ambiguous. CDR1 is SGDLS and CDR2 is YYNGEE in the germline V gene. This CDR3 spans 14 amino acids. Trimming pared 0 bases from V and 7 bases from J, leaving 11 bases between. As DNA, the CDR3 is TGTGCCAGCAGCGTAGGTGGCTTTGAGAATGAGCAGTTCTTC. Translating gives CASSVGGFENEQFF. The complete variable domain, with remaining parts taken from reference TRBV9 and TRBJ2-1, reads DSGVTQTPKHLITATGQRVTLRCSPRSGDLSVYWYQQSLDQGLQFLIQYYNGEERAKGNILERFSAQQFPDLHSELNLSSLELGDSALYFCASSVGGFENEQFFGPGTRLTVL.

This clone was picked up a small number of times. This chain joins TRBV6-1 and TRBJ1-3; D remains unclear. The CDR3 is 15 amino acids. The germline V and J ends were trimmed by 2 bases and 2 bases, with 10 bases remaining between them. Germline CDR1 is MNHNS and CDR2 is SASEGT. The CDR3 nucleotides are TGTGCCAGCAGTGAATCAGCCAGTCCTGGAAACACCATATATTTT. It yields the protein CASSESASPGNTIYF.

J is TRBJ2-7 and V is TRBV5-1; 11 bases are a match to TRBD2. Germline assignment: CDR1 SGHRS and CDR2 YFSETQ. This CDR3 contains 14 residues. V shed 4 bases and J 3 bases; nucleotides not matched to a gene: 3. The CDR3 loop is CASSPGTSGYEQYF. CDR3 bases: TGCGCCAGCAGCCCCGGGACTAGCGGCTACGAGCAGTACTTC.

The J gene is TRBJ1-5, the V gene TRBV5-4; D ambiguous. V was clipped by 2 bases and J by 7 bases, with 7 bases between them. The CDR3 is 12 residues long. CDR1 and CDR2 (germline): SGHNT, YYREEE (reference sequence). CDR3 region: CASSFPNQPQHF. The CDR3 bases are TGTGCCAGCAGCTTCCCCAACCAGCCCCAGCATTTT. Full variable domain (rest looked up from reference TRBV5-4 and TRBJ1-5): ETGVTQSPTHLIKTRGQQVTLRCSSQSGHNTVSWYQQALGQGPQFIFQYYREEENGRGNFPPRFSGLQFPNYSSELNVNALELDDSALYLCASSFPNQPQHFGDGTRLSIL.

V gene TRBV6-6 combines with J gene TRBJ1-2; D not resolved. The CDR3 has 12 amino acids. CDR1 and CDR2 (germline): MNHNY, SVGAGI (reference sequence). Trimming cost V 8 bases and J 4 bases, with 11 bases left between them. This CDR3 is CASDDGPYGYTF. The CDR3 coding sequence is TGTGCCAGCGACGACGGTCCCTATGGCTACACCTTC.

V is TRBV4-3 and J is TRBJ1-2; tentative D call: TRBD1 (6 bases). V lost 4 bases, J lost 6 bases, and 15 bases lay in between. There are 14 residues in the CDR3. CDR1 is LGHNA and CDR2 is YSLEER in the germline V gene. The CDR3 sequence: CASSLLGGIDGYTF. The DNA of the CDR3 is TGCGCCAGCAGCCTACTAGGGGGGATTGATGGCTACACCTTC.

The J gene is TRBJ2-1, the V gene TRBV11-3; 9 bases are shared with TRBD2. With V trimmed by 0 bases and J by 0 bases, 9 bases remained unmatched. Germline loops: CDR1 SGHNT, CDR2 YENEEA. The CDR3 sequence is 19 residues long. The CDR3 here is CASSLETSGGGASYNEQFF. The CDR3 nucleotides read TGTGCCAGCAGCTTAGAGACTAGCGGTGGGGGAGCCTCCTACAATGAGCAGTTCTTC. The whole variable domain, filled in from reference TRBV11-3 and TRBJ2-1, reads EAGVVQSPRYKIIEKKQPVAFWCNPISGHNTLYWYLQNLGQGPELLIRYENEEAVDDSQLPKDRFSAERLKGVDSTLKIQPAELGDSAVYLCASSLETSGGGASYNEQFFGPGTRLTVL.

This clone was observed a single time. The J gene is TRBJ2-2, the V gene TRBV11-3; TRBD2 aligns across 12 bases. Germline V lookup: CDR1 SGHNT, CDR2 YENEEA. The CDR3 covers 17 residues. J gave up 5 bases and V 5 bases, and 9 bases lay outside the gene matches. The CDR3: CASSRTSGASWTGELFF. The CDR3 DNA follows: TGTGCCAGCAGCCGGACTAGCGGGGCCTCGTGGACCGGGGAGCTGTTTTTT.